This TCR beta chain was recovered during a study of T-cell memory formation after mild COVID-19. The CDR3 consists of 17 residues. With 1 base removed from V and 6 bases from J, the gap between germline ends came to 18 bases. The germline gives CDR1 LGHNA, CDR2 YSLEER. Via MiXCR, TCRdb re-called the 5' RACE reads, giving one row per CDR3 protein. The sample includes roughly 610,000 distinct CDR3 sequences, about 18% of them seen just once. V is TRBV4-3 and J is TRBJ2-2, with D possibly TRBD2 on 5 matching bases. Sequencing was carried out using PBMCs or a T cell subset sorted from them (not recorded which). The receptor comes from an adult woman who had mild COVID-19 (a few samples of this study predate the infection). Cell type and time point are not known. CDR3 in DNA: TGCGCCAGCAGCCAAGTGGCGGACTCCGGGTACGCCGGGGAGCTGTTTTTT. Its translation: CASSQVADSGYAGELFF.